This is a list of T cell receptor beta chains from one sample in a study of T cells expressing NK-cell markers. TCRdb reprocessed the 5' RACE reads and stores each CDR3 protein as one record, lacking DNA. The sample table sets out some 140,000 distinct CDR3 sequences. Sequencing used blood T cells: a sorted CD56 or NKG2C T cell subset, CD4+ or CD8+ T cells, or bulk PBMC T cells (not recorded which). Source of these receptors: a woman aged 50 to 60 in good health. The CDR3 runs from the conserved cysteine through the conserved F or W.

length,J,V,CDR3
13,TRBJ2-1,TRBV7-9,CASSFRATGEQFF
13,TRBJ1-3,TRBV2,CASPGGVPNTIYF
15,TRBJ2-2,TRBV12-5,CASAATGANTGELFF
15,TRBJ2-1,TRBV11-2,CASSLERRSWNEQFF
16,TRBJ2-1,TRBV7-6,CASSMGTSGRGDEQFF
17,TRBJ2-1,TRBV29-1,CSVHVVNRDRIYNEQFF
16,TRBJ2-1,TRBV7-9,CASSSPFRRGDNEQFF
16,TRBJ2-2,TRBV4-2,CASSPRTGEVTGELFF
14,TRBJ2-5,TRBV27,CASSRGTGLETQYF
16,TRBJ1-2,TRBV20-1,CSARDQSEGDYAGYTF
15,TRBJ2-1,TRBV9,CASTAQSRLGNEQFF
16,TRBJ2-7,TRBV27,CASSLTPDTSSYEQYF
15,TRBJ2-1,TRBV4-1,CASSQERGLEGQQFF
16,TRBJ1-1,TRBV4-1,CASSRSPGTENTEAFF
13,TRBJ2-1,TRBV7-9,CASSWTGSGEQFF
15,TRBJ2-1,TRBV6-5,CASSPGGPPYNEQFF
19,TRBJ2-3,TRBV9,CASSPPFGTGASSTDTQYF
16,TRBJ2-1,TRBV6-5,CASSSFASGRLNEQFF
20,TRBJ2-1,TRBV4-1,CASSQVPTLAGGPTYNEQFF
15,TRBJ2-2,TRBV10-2,CASSGAGASTGELFF
16,TRBJ2-1,TRBV7-6,CASSAAGPYSYNEQFF
17,TRBJ2-3,TRBV4-1,CASSPIAGTLRTDTQYF
12,TRBJ2-1,TRBV12-3/TRBV12-4,CASSQAGTWQFF
16,TRBJ1-3,TRBV12-3/TRBV12-4,CASSSYRVNSGNTIYF
18,TRBJ2-7,TRBV7-2,CASSPTSGHFASPYEQYF
18,TRBJ2-3,TRBV11-2,CASSLDYGTSIVADTQYF
16,TRBJ1-4,TRBV7-9,CASSLAEGSNNEKLFF
15,TRBJ2-5,TRBV6-9,CASSPFGGQRETQYF
16,TRBJ2-6,TRBV12-3/TRBV12-4,CASYPSWQQGANVLTF
16,TRBJ2-2,TRBV12-3/TRBV12-4,CASDSSLAGGTGELFF
13,TRBJ2-1,TRBV5-1,CASMAANYNEQFF
16,TRBJ2-3,TRBV4-1,CASSQRRPEGTDTQYF
16,TRBJ2-3,TRBV27,CASSLVGQESTDTQYF
15,TRBJ1-1,TRBV4-1,CASSQYLDRYEEAFF
13,TRBJ2-7,TRBV6-2/TRBV6-3,CASSYLGRDEQYF
13,TRBJ1-1,TRBV4-1,CASSLEGWTEAFF
16,TRBJ1-5,TRBV15,CATSERQGLGNQPQHF
15,TRBJ2-2,TRBV27,CASRYTGGATGELFF
15,TRBJ1-1,TRBV5-1,CASSLIQGANTEAFF
12,TRBJ2-5,TRBV6-2/TRBV6-3,CASSYSAEYQYF
13,TRBJ2-1,TRBV7-8,CASMVGVDNEQFF
16,TRBJ1-2,TRBV3-1,CASSQGSDGVYFGYTF
15,TRBJ2-1,TRBV29-1,CSVPTTGQMYNEQFF
18,TRBJ2-2,TRBV20-1,CSASLRTGGPKNTGELFF
13,TRBJ1-1,TRBV12-3/TRBV12-4,CASRESVGVRAFF
14,TRBJ1-5,TRBV7-8,CASSTRTVNQPQHF